This T cell receptor beta chain was profiled in a study of T-cell reconstitution after alpha-beta-depleted transplantation in children. Unique molecular identifiers were built into the TCRbeta library. TCRdb ran MiXCR on the PCR reads and lists one entry per CDR3 protein. The sample lists 120,000 or so distinct CDR3 sequences, 23% occurring once. Losses at the gene ends were 4 bases for V and 4 bases for J; bases not matched to a gene: 9. CDR1 is DFQATT and CDR2 is SNEGSKA in the germline V gene (reference sequence). The CDR3 contains 14 residues. The origin of this receptor is a male patient aged 2 to 9 who had a stem cell transplant for chronic granulomatous disease, so the T cells may come from the graft donor. Sequences were derived from PBMCs, mostly from graft donor cells, sampled 180 days after TCRalphabeta/CD19-depleted stem cell transplant. The J gene is TRBJ2-7, the V gene TRBV20-1, with 8 bases fitting TRBD2. The CDR3 nucleotides are TGCAGTGCTACTACCGGGACTAGATTATACGAGCAGTACTTC. Protein: CSATTGTRLYEQYF.